This entry lists 5 T cell receptor beta chains sequenced from one sample in a study of blood T cell repertoires in COVID-19. The protocol was immunoSEQ multiplex PCR, while the TCRdb copy is restricted to in-frame clones and leaves out a portion. The repertoire consists of 150,000 to 200,000 clones, with 76% occurring once and the leading ten covering 17%. The source material was PBMCs or T cells enriched from blood (not recorded which). Every receptor here comes from a woman aged 50 to 60 with acute COVID-19.

The chain carries TRBV29-1 and TRBJ2-5, with 11 bases fitting TRBD2. The CDR3 covers 14 residues. Germline values: CDR1 SQVTM, CDR2 ANQGSEA. V lost 3 bases to trimming and J lost 4 bases; unmatched junction nucleotides: 4. CDR3 nucleotide sequence: TGCAGCGTTGAGATTAGCGGGGGGGCAGAGACCCAGTACTTC. It is translated as CSVEISGGAETQYF.

The chain uses TRBV19 and TRBJ1-5; 10 bases line up with TRBD1. Germline loops: CDR1 LNHDA, CDR2 SQIVND (reference sequence). This CDR3 is built from 15 residues. With 5 bases clipped from V and 2 bases from J, the junction kept 3 bases outside the gene matches. As DNA, the CDR3 is TGTGCCAGTAGTCGGGACAGGGGTCGCAATCAGCCCCAGCATTTT. This translates into CASSRDRGRNQPQHF. The complete variable domain, with remaining parts taken from reference TRBV19 and TRBJ1-5, reads DGGITQSPKYLFRKEGQNVTLSCEQNLNHDAMYWYRQDPGQGLRLIYYSQIVNDFQKGDIAEGYSVSREKKESFPLTVTSAQKNPTAFYLCASSRDRGRNQPQHFGDGTRLSIL.

J is TRBJ2-1 and V is TRBV6-5; possible D gene TRBD2, 5 bases. There are 14 residues in the CDR3. Germline CDR1 reads MNHEY; CDR2 reads SVGAGI. Trimming took 7 bases from V and 0 from J, leaving 10 bases between them. CDR3 amino acids: CASTPGISYNEQFF. The CDR3 DNA reads TGTGCCAGCACCCCGGGGATCTCCTACAATGAGCAGTTCTTC.

This chain uses TRBV19 with TRBJ1-1, with 7 bases matching TRBD1. Per the germline V gene, CDR1 is LNHDA and CDR2 is SQIVND (reference sequence). The CDR3 runs 14 residues. With V trimmed by 2 bases and J by 7 bases, 7 bases remained unmatched. CDR3 DNA: TGTGCCAGTAGTATACTAAGACAGGGTGGTGAAGCTTTCTTT. It is translated as CASSILRQGGEAFF.

The chain uses TRBV15 and TRBJ1-4; D not certain. The length of the CDR3 is 11 residues. The germline CDR1 and CDR2 sequences are LNHNV and YYDKDF (reference sequence). Trimming shortened V by 8 bases and J by 5 bases, and 6 bases separated the two germline ends. The DNA for the CDR3 is TGTGCCACCGGGCAGAATGAAAAACTGTTTTTT. Protein product: CATGQNEKLFF.